This T cell receptor (beta chain) came from a study of cytomegalovirus exposure and HLA in healthy donors (dated by TCRdb to the late 2010s). For the wider study: According to an earlier analysis of a few hundred of the donors, some 180 million T cells yielded some 120 million unique TCR beta sequences and 250 to 350 Gb of sequence data. A later analysis re-analyzed previously published TCR beta repertoires from approximately 670 donors and added high-resolution HLA genotyping to study TCR occurrence patterns. Of the roughly 390 genotyped donors, about 80% fell in the genetic ancestry cluster associated with self-reported Caucasian donors. Every repertoire in the discovery cohort had been generated on one and the same sequencing platform. The T cell repertoires of 666 subjects were profiled by immunosequencing and related to cytomegalovirus serostatus. In addition to the first cohort of hundreds of subjects, a separate validation cohort of 120 different subjects was used. The study aimed to test whether signatures of past pathogen exposure could be identified by cataloging public T cell receptors. In an earlier analysis of a few hundred of the donors, high-throughput TCR beta sequencing was used to judge whether each TCR beta V gene segment behaved as functional or pseudogenic. HLA typing included class I and class II loci at four-digit resolution. A later genetic analysis used genome-wide SNP genotypes for about 65% of the 666 donors, treating that subset as a discovery cohort. Roughly 310 gigabases of sequencing data and roughly 90 million unique TCR sequences were included in an early release covering roughly 600 HLA-typed donors. Typing coverage varied by locus: about 629-630 donors for A, B, C, DRB1 and DQB1; under 550 for DQA1; approximately 570 for DPA1; 450 to 480 for DPB1. Donor age, sex, ethnicity and CMV serostatus were compiled together with the repertoire data. The later analysis used no new phenotypic data to find candidate immune exposures, relying instead on TCR beta sequences and their occurrence across donors. Among 300 to 450 genotyped donors of the cohort, an average of approximately 240,000 unique TCR beta nucleotide sequences were sequenced per donor, around a sixth of them non-productive. Because of strong linkage in the cohort, five DR-DQ haplotypes were treated as single units for association and clustering. To predict cytomegalovirus infection status, the study combined high-throughput TCR immunosequencing, statistical association of individual TCRs with disease status, and machine learning.

This clone was picked up a small number of times. Which antigen it targets is not known. The input lacks base qualities; no much larger clone sits a single base away. Library preparation was by the immunoSEQ multiplex PCR assay. For the multiplex PCR, a mixture combining 60 forward primers for TCR Vbeta segments and 13 reverse primers for TCR Jbeta segments was used. The CDR3 region of rearranged TCR beta genes was amplified from genomic DNA with a multiplex PCR assay. On the Illumina HiSeq System, the amplified TCR beta libraries were sequenced as 87-base-pair reads. The authors' pipeline ran thus. In a later analysis, approximately 74 million unique TCR beta chains were counted across the approximately 620 repertoires, and roughly 9.9 million of these chains were shared by at least two donors. Raw reads were error-corrected and collapsed into unique sequences by a nearest-neighbor algorithm in which closely related sequences were merged to remove PCR and sequencing errors. To assign V, D and J gene segments, CDR3 sequences were aligned to IMGT reference sequences. Each retained sequence needed at least a six-nucleotide match to both a V gene segment and a J gene segment. A rearrangement counted as productive if the CDR3 had no stop codons and remained in frame with V and J, and every other rearrangement counted as non-productive. Following IMGT convention, CDR3 was defined as the stretch from the second conserved V-encoded cysteine up to the conserved J-encoded phenylalanine. The earlier analysis of about 500 of the donors excluded sequences that lacked an unambiguous match to a single V gene segment. An earlier analysis of 550 to 650 of the donors classified V segments as functional when productive rearrangements were above 56.7% and as segregating when the standard deviation between donors was above 5%. A statistical classification framework was built to diagnose cytomegalovirus status from the catalog of TCR beta chain sequences. In a later analysis, TCR nucleotide sequences were compared against IMGT/GENE-DB human TR gene sequences so that V and J genes could be assigned. A later analysis assigned CDR3 sequences and most-parsimonious VDJ recombination scenarios with the TCRdist pipeline. A later analysis defined each TCR beta chain by its CDR3 amino acid sequence plus V-gene family, and excluded reads lacking a unique V-gene family. As a way to deal with suspected cross-contamination and a sequencing artifact, a later analysis dropped approximately 570 nucleotide sequences that were highly shared and had low generation probability. In a later analysis, a clonal expansion index for each public chain was calculated from normalized within-repertoire ranks of inferred template counts. In a later analysis, generation probabilities were computed with a VDJ recombination model fitted to out-of-frame rearrangements, and the resulting probabilities were checked against IGoR. In a later analysis, hypergeometric tests were used to score TCR-TCR, TCR-HLA and TCR-CMV co-occurrence, with a repertoire-size bias correction applied to TCR pairs. False discovery rates were estimated in a later analysis by permuting HLA or CMV assignments 20 times. In a later analysis, co-occurring TCRs were grouped with DBSCAN, and TCRdist sequence similarity was added when clustering was performed within HLA-allele-positive subsets. Repertoires with fewer than 30,000 or more than 120,000 public chains, plus five repertoires with anomalous nucleotide sharing, were excluded from co-occurrence clustering. The source is immuneACCESS, and TCRdb retained only in-frame sequences with V and J called. Part of the clones is not carried over; for the studies checked, unresolved V genes explain less than half of this, and the remainder is unexplained. V and J calls and clone size follow that table, whereas D and trimming were derived from the DNA. In all, the sample holds over 150,000 clones, and about four fifths of those were seen once. Over 2.5% of the sample is held by the ten biggest clonotypes.

The germline V gene (reference sequence) yields GTSNPN for CDR1 and SVGIG for CDR2. The cysteine opens and the phenylalanine closes a CDR3 of 13 amino acids. The retained sequence is limited to the CDR3, 39 bases, with the frame set at the first base. A distance of 11 bases separates the germline ends of V and J, which lose 2 bases and 3 bases respectively. Beyond this particular receptor, the publication reports: While some public TCRs were present in many individuals, most TCR sequences turned up only very rarely across donors. V-gene and J-gene trimming of TCR beta chains was associated with a missense DCLRE1C variant in a later genetic analysis, and the association was replicated in an independent cohort. In a later analysis, HLA-associated TCR beta chains showed more clonal expansion and lower generation probabilities than non-associated chains that were equally common. In an earlier analysis of about 540 of the donors, most TCR beta V segments were observed in productive rearrangements about 87% or about 30% of the time, broadly matching IMGT annotations. In vitro tests confirmed that a few of the cytomegalovirus-associated TCR beta chains recognize cytomegalovirus antigens. Some IMGT-functional V segments, including TRBV6-2 and TRBV6-3, could not be told apart with the 87-base-pair reads, so those segments were excluded. A later analysis found that most CMV-associated TCR beta chains appeared HLA-restricted, with HLA associations seemingly driven largely by CMV exposure. The earlier analysis of 587 of the donors excluded roughly 17 rarely observed V segments, including chromosome 9 orphons, because counts were too low. A later genetic analysis reported fewer N-insertions in productive TCRs among donors in an Asian-associated ancestry cluster than the approximately 700-donor mean. In both the original and validation cohorts, the classifier was reported to diagnose cytomegalovirus status with high specificity and sensitivity. In a later analysis, some 17,000 TCR beta sequences were associated with specific HLA alleles at a false discovery rate of 0.05. HLA typing was unavailable for some donors at each locus, so association tests used only the typed subset. A total of 150 to 200 TCR beta chains were listed by the study as associated with cytomegalovirus. In a later analysis, several top co-occurrence clusters were reported to appear linked to parvovirus B19, influenza, CMV and Epstein-Barr virus. In a later analysis, TCR association rates were found to vary across HLA loci, with the most associated TCRs seen for DRB1 alleles and the fewest for HLA-C alleles. Immune exposure information for the cohort was limited to CMV serostatus. Assigning TCR associations to individual alleles was difficult when HLA alleles, especially DR and DQ, strongly co-occurred. Only TCR beta chains were sequenced in this cohort, and the absence of alpha or paired-chain data limited detectable features. Correlated functional status among segregating V segments might reflect linkage disequilibrium, but an unknown experimental factor could not be ruled out. A further reported finding was that TCR beta sequences accurately predicted the HLA-A and HLA-B alleles for most subjects in the first cohort. A cluster of highly shared sequence variants was judged likely to represent a technical artifact of the sequencing pipeline. The authors suggested that the approach could potentially be extended to other disease states and immunological phenotypes. The presence/absence analyses assumed that sequencing depth was roughly uniform across donors, and that assumption may not be true.

In total, 500 to 700 healthy bone marrow donors made up the cohort. At the time of sampling, all cohort members were nominally healthy, though unrecorded immune exposures were likely present. The donor tested CMV seronegative, placing the donor among the 352 seronegative members of the cohort. Each donor provided a peripheral blood sample, and peripheral blood mononuclear cells were used for TCR beta sequencing. The Qiagen DNeasy Blood Extraction Kit was used to extract genomic DNA from the blood cell samples. Sequenced: PBMCs. This clonotype was sampled from a male donor in good health and CMV-seronegative. The receptor chain draws on TRBV30 and TRBJ2-7, with the D gene too uncertain to name. The nucleotides read TGTGCCTGGAGTTTCGCGGCAGTCTACGAGCAGTACTTC. Its translation reads: CAWSFAAVYEQYF.